The clone carrying this T cell receptor (beta chain) turned up a few times. Its antigen is currently unknown. Unique molecular identifiers were added to individual cDNA molecules. One entry per CDR3 protein, called by TCRdb with MiXCR from the 5' RACE reads. Seen here are tens of thousands of distinct CDR3 sequences, around 14% observed once, and the top ten hold over 4%. The sample originates from a study of early T cells in non-severe SARS-CoV-2 infection. Study-wide context: Unsorted whole blood bulk RNA was sequenced, with unpaired chains. Findings and limits, study-wide: Using VDJdb, the matching emphasized anti-spike CD8 responses while missing private and CD4 specificities.

The source is an adult who was a healthcare worker with PCR-confirmed SARS-CoV-2 infection or an uninfected control (not recorded which). The sequencing sample was made of whole blood.

The CDR3 sequence: CASSDQNYGYTF. In DNA form, the CDR3 reads TGTGCCAGCAGTGACCAGAACTATGGCTACACCTTC. The chain couples TRBV25-1 to TRBJ1-2; D ambiguous. This CDR3 is 12 amino acids long. Trimming shortened V by 3 bases and J by 2 bases, and 4 bases separated the two germline ends. CDR1 is MGHDK and CDR2 is SYGVNS in the germline V gene.